Here is one T cell receptor (beta chain) with its context. The sample comes from a study of blood T cell repertoires in COVID-19. Looking at the study overall: PBMCs, B-cell-depleted T cells, or T cells provided the cDNA or gDNA that made up the material.

Individuals drawn from approximately 22 US areas were roughly 18 to 100 years old. Assignments of participants to cohorts depended upon their own reported clinical history. CDR1 and CDR2 from the germline V gene are LNHDA and SQIVND (reference sequence). The CDR3 is made up of 16 amino acids. J was trimmed by 4 bases and V by 5 bases; bases with no gene match: 11. How the authors handled the data: For nucleated cells, counts were estimated from reference gene primer amplification. Produced via immunoSEQ multiplex PCR; TCRdb's table is partial and in-frame only. Clone size and V and J calls were adopted from that table, with D and trimming inferred from the DNA. The sample holds 300,000 to 350,000 clones, 90% seen once.

This receptor was taken from a woman aged 18-30 years with acute COVID-19. The J gene is TRBJ1-3, the V gene TRBV19; 7 positions match TRBD1. Sequenced sample: PBMCs or T cells enriched from blood (not recorded which). CDR3 DNA: TGTGCCAGTAGTCCCCGGACAGGACGGACAGGAAACACCATATATTTT. Translation gives CASSPRTGRTGNTIYF.